Below, 27 T cell receptor beta chains from the same sample are listed, as sequenced in a study of blood T cells in healthy people across ages. Primed by a sample-barcoded 5' primer and a J-beta primer mix, a second PCR proceeded for roughly 7 to 11 cycles. Using its own MiXCR run on the 5' RACE reads, TCRdb lists one record per CDR3 protein. The sample yields 590,000 or so distinct CDR3 sequences, roughly 31% seen once. Sequenced material: blood. These receptors originate from a woman of 80 years or more in good health.

This rearrangement joins TRBV14 to TRBJ2-7; D tentatively reads TRBD1 or TRBD2 (5 bases each). The V end lost 4 bases, the J end lost 5 bases, and 21 bases lay between the germline ends. This CDR3 comprises 16 residues. CDR1 SGHDN and CDR2 FVKESK come from the germline V gene. Here the CDR3 reads CASSREPGPRGHEQYF. The CDR3, as DNA: TGTGCCAGCAGCCGGGAACCGGGACCACGGGGCCACGAGCAGTACTTC.

There are many counts of this clonotype. The V gene is TRBV15, the J gene TRBJ2-1; D possibly corresponds to TRBD2 (7 bases). CDR1 and CDR2 (germline): LNHNV, YYDKDF (reference sequence). Trimming removed 5 bases from V and 4 bases from J, with 18 bases in between. The CDR3 length is 16 residues. The CDR3 DNA sequence: TGTGCCACCAGCCGAGGGAGGGGCAGGGGATACAATGAGCAGTTCTTC. Residues: CATSRGRGRGYNEQFF. Full variable domain (rest looked up from reference TRBV15 and TRBJ2-1): DAMVIQNPRYQVTQFGKPVTLSCSQTLNHNVMYWYQQKSSQAPKLLFHYYDKDFNNEADTPDNFQSRRPNTSFCFLDIRSPGLGDTAMYLCATSRGRGRGYNEQFFGPGTRLTVL.

This clonotype was detected ten times or more. The chain is built from TRBV7-9 and TRBJ2-6; tentatively, D is TRBD2 (6 bases). Germline assignment: CDR1 SEHNR and CDR2 FQNEAQ (reference sequence). Between the trimmed V and J ends, which lost 5 bases and 0 bases, there was a span of 17 bases. CDR3 size: 18 residues. CDR3: CASSPKGTDYSGANVLTF. CDR3 DNA sequence: TGTGCCAGCAGCCCTAAAGGGACGGACTACTCTGGGGCCAACGTCCTGACTTTC.

This clonotype was seen ten or more times. The chain combines TRBV20-1 with TRBJ2-7; D call uncertain. V shed 0 bases and J shed 6 bases, with 12 bases lying between them. Germline loops: CDR1 DFQATT, CDR2 SNEGSKA (reference sequence). This CDR3 is built from 13 residues. CDR3 amino acids: CSARDFAAGEQYF. Here the CDR3 DNA reads TGCAGTGCTAGAGATTTCGCCGCAGGCGAGCAGTACTTC.

The count of this clonotype is one. The chain combines TRBV24-1 with TRBJ2-5, with D unclear. The CDR3 covers 14 residues. V lost 6 bases and J lost 5, with 15 bases in between. Germline CDR1 reads KGHDR; CDR2 reads SFDVKD. This CDR3 is CATSTGWGCETQYF. In DNA form, the CDR3 reads TGTGCCACCAGTACCGGTTGGGGTTGCGAGACCCAGTACTTC.

The V and J genes are TRBV3-1 and TRBJ2-1; 10 nucleotides align to TRBD1. V lost 2 bases and J lost 5; bases outside the gene matches: 3. The CDR3 is made up of 15 amino acids. CDR1 LGHDT and CDR2 YNNKEL come from the germline V gene (reference sequence). The CDR3 sequence: CASSQRDRGDNEQFF. DNA for the CDR3: TGTGCCAGCAGCCAACGGGACAGGGGCGACAATGAGCAGTTCTTC.

This clonotype was seen a handful of times. One end of the junction varies from germline; a read error may be responsible. The rearrangement links TRBV2 to TRBJ1-1, with D possibly being TRBD1 (6 bases). CDR3 length: 13 residues. Germline V gene lookup returns CDR1 SNHLY and CDR2 FYNNEI. DNA for the CDR3: TGTGCCGGCAGCCGGGGCAGGGGCACTGAAGCTTTCTTT. This codes for CAGSRGRGTEAFF. Filled out from reference TRBV2 and TRBJ1-1, the complete variable domain reads EPEVTQTPSHQVTQMGQEVILRCVPISNHLYFYWYRQILGQKVEFLVSFYNNEISEKSEIFDDQFSVERPDGSNFTLKIRSTKLEDSAMYFCAGSRGRGTEAFFGQGTRLTVV.

This clonotype appeared many times. A much larger clone differs from this one at a single base, so this may be a read error. The chain recombines TRBV20-1 with TRBJ2-6, with D maybe TRBD1 (6 bases). The CDR3 runs 19 residues. Looked up from germline, CDR1 is DFQATT and CDR2 is SNEGSKA (reference sequence). Trimming stripped 5 bases from V and 0 bases from J, with 23 bases between. The CDR3 is CSAPDIQGNTASGANVLTF. CDR3 coding DNA: TGCAGTGCTCCTGATATACAGGGAAACACAGCCTCTGGGGCCAACGTCCTGACTTTC.

The table lists this clonotype with many counts. The J gene is TRBJ1-1, the V gene TRBV29-1; maybe TRBD1 (6 bases). The V gene's germline CDR1 is SQVTM and CDR2 ANQGSEA. The CDR3 is made up of 13 amino acids. V lost 5 bases, J lost 1 base, and 11 bases lay in between. CDR3 residues: CSVQEGGNTEAFF. DNA of the CDR3: TGCAGCGTTCAGGAGGGGGGGAACACTGAAGCTTTCTTT.

This chain connects TRBV6-6 to TRBJ1-3; D unclear. Germline CDR1 is MNHNY and CDR2 is SVGAGI (reference sequence). The CDR3 covers 16 residues. The ends were cut back, 8 bases at V and 4 bases at J, with 21 bases in the middle. The CDR3 loop is CASATDRAGGGNTIYF. The CDR3, as DNA: TGTGCCAGCGCAACCGACCGGGCCGGCGGGGGAAACACCATATATTTT.

This clonotype appeared many times. V usage is TRBV20-1 and J usage is TRBJ2-7, with TRBD2 identical over 7 bases. The CDR3 totals 17 residues. V shed 0 bases and J 2 bases; nucleotides not matched to a gene: 13. In germline, CDR1 is DFQATT, CDR2 SNEGSKA (reference sequence). CDR3 coding DNA: TGCAGTGCTAGAGATTCGCCCAGCCAGGGAGGGACCTACGAGCAGTACTTC. It translates to CSARDSPSQGGTYEQYF.

The rearrangement joins TRBV7-9 to TRBJ2-6; D tentatively reads TRBD1 or TRBD2 (5 bases each). Germline values: CDR1 SEHNR, CDR2 FQNEAQ (reference sequence). Deletions cut 4 bases from V and 0 bases from J, with 7 bases between. CDR3 length equals 15 residues. CDR3 amino acids: CASSWDGSGANVLTF. The CDR3 bases are TGTGCCAGCAGCTGGGACGGCTCTGGGGCCAACGTCCTGACTTTC.

Note on this clonotype: A much larger clone is a single base away; this may be a read error. The rearrangement joins TRBV6-1 to TRBJ2-3, with D tentatively TRBD2 (7 bases). V dropped 6 bases and J dropped 3 bases, with 22 bases sitting between them. CDR1 and CDR2 (germline): MNHNS, SASEGT. CDR3 size: 17 residues. This CDR3 reads CASRESLVGGRTDTQYF. Here the CDR3 DNA reads TGTGCCAGCAGGGAATCTCTAGTGGGGGGGCGTACAGATACGCAGTATTTT.

This rearrangement joins TRBV12-3 or TRBV12-4 to TRBJ2-1; TRBD2 matches at 14 bases. The CDR3 loop spans 18 amino acids. V trimming: 4 bases; J trimming: 4 bases; junction bases outside the gene matches: 9. The DNA for the CDR3 is TGTGCCAGCAGTTCCCCCGGGACTAGCGGGGGACAATACAATGAGCAGTTCTTC. It codes for CASSSPGTSGGQYNEQFF.

A word on this clonotype: A read error may produce the germline difference seen at one junction end. The rearrangement joins TRBV9 to TRBJ2-7; 10 positions agree with TRBD2. The CDR3 covers 15 residues. Germline V lookup: CDR1 SGDLS, CDR2 YYNGEE. The CDR3 DNA reads as TGCGCCAGCAGCGTAGGAGCGGGAGGGCCCTACGAGCAGTACTTC. Translating gives CASSVGAGGPYEQYF.

With regard to this clonotype: A much larger clone differs from this one at a single base, so this may be a read error. V and J are TRBV2 and TRBJ2-5, with 8 bases fitting TRBD2. Per germline, CDR1 SNHLY and CDR2 FYNNEI. The CDR3 sequence is 15 residues long. The CDR3 DNA sequence: TGTGCCGGCAGTGTCGATAGCGGGAACCAAGAGACCCAGTACTTC. Translation: CAGSVDSGNQETQYF.

As concerns this clonotype: This may be a read error: a much more frequent sequence differs by one nucleotide. V and J are TRBV7-9 and TRBJ2-7; TRBD2 agrees at 8 bases. The germline V gene encodes CDR1 SEHNR and CDR2 FQNEAQ (reference sequence). The J segment lost 7 bases and the V segment lost 2 bases, leaving 10 bases of the junction unmatched. This CDR3 has 15 amino acids. In DNA form, the CDR3 reads TGTGCCAGCAGCTTACAAGGCGGGGGGAGCCATGAGCAGTACTTC. This codes for CASSLQGGGSHEQYF.

In this sample, this clonotype turned up many times. A read error is possible here, since a much larger clone lies one base away. V usage is TRBV7-2 and J usage is TRBJ2-5; D gene uncertain. This CDR3 has 12 amino acids. V was trimmed by 5 bases and J by 11 bases, leaving 15 bases between them. Germline CDR1 SGHTA, CDR2 FQGNSA. The CDR3 nucleotides are TGTGCCAGCAGCCCGTCTCGCGATGAGCAGTACTTC. Translation: CASSPSRDEQYF.

This chain connects TRBV5-1 to TRBJ1-3; 7 nucleotides agree with TRBD1. V was pared by 1 base and J by 4 bases, with 5 bases of the junction left unmatched. CDR1 and CDR2 from the germline V gene are SGHRS and YFSETQ. CDR3 size: 15 residues. The CDR3 nucleotides are TGCGCCAGCAGCTTGACGACAGGGACCGGAAACACCATATATTTT. Protein: CASSLTTGTGNTIYF.

The chain couples TRBV5-1 to TRBJ1-4; weak D call: TRBD1 (6 bases). The CDR3 has 13 amino acids. V was pared by 7 bases and J by 5 bases, with 12 bases between. The germline V gene encodes CDR1 SGHRS and CDR2 YFSETQ. The CDR3 reads CASGGRGNEKLFF. CDR3 in DNA: TGCGCCAGCGGGGGCAGGGGCAATGAAAAACTGTTTTTT. The variable domain in full, with the rest retrieved from reference TRBV5-1 and TRBJ1-4, is KAGVTQTPRYLIKTRGQQVTLSCSPISGHRSVSWYQQTPGQGLQFLFEYFSETQRNKGNFPGRFSGRQFSNSRSEMNVSTLELGDSALYLCASGGRGNEKLFFGSGTQLSVL.

The chain has TRBV6-5 and TRBJ2-3; a weak D match, TRBD2 (7 bases). In germline, CDR1 is MNHEY, CDR2 SVGAGI. CDR3 length: 17 amino acids. V was pared by 2 bases and J by 5 bases, with 20 bases between. The CDR3 bases are TGTGCCAGCAGTTACGCGGGGGCGGGGTCTCGCCAAGATACGCAGTATTTT. This codes for CASSYAGAGSRQDTQYF.

The chain employs TRBV6-6 and TRBJ2-7; 7 bases match TRBD1. V shed 2 bases, J shed 7 bases, and the junction held 8 bases outside the gene matches. This CDR3 contains 14 residues. Germline V CDR1 and CDR2: MNHNY, SVGAGI (reference sequence). In nucleotides, the CDR3 is TGTGCCAGCAGTTACCGGGACAGATACAATGAGCAGTACTTC. Its protein is CASSYRDRYNEQYF.

The chain is built from TRBV7-2 and TRBJ2-1; D remains ambiguous. Germline V gene data show CDR1 as SGHTA and CDR2 as FQGNSA. This CDR3 region has 13 residues. Trimming took 0 bases from V and 10 from J, leaving 10 bases between them. The CDR3 nucleotides are TGTGCCAGCAGCTTAGCCCCCGCCGGGGAGCAGTTCTTC. Protein product: CASSLAPAGEQFF.

At least ten counts were recorded for this clonotype. Being one base from a much bigger clone, this may be a read error. This chain links TRBV7-3 with TRBJ2-5; D remains unclear. CDR3 length equals 16 residues. The V gene's germline CDR1 is SGHTA and CDR2 FQGTGA. The V end lost 5 bases, the J end lost 11 bases, and 27 bases lay between the germline ends. CDR3 sequence (DNA): TGTGCCAGCAGCCTAGGGCGGCTAGAAGGGCACAATGAGCAGTACTTC. Translation gives CASSLGRLEGHNEQYF.

The gene calls are TRBV29-1 and TRBJ2-1, with D perhaps matching TRBD2 (5 bases). The germline gives CDR1 SQVTM, CDR2 ANQGSEA. V was pared by 2 bases and J by 9 bases, with 11 bases between. This CDR3 is built from 12 residues. The CDR3 loop reads CSVERPRGEQFF. In nucleotides, the CDR3 is TGCAGCGTTGAACGACCCCGGGGTGAGCAGTTCTTC.

Regarding this clonotype: A clone one base away is much larger, so this may be a read error. V gene TRBV5-1 combines with J gene TRBJ2-1; D gene uncertain. V dropped 9 bases and J dropped 3 bases, with 16 bases sitting between them. This CDR3 has 14 amino acids. CDR1 SGHRS and CDR2 YFSETQ come from the germline V gene. The CDR3 loop reads CATSVGTSYNEQFF. CDR3 nucleotides: TGCGCCACCTCAGTAGGTACCAGCTACAATGAGCAGTTCTTC.

As concerns this clonotype: The junction departs from germline at one end; a sequencing error may be responsible. This chain links TRBV5-1 with TRBJ1-4; 7 bases fit TRBD1. There are 16 residues in the CDR3. Germline lookup yields CDR1 SGHRS and CDR2 YFSETQ. As DNA, the CDR3 is TGCGCCAGCATCCGGACAGGCGTCTTTTCTAATGAAAAACCGTTTTTT. Translation gives CASIRTGVFSNEKPFF. The variable domain in full, with the rest retrieved from reference TRBV5-1 and TRBJ1-4, is KAGVTQTPRYLIKTRGQQVTLSCSPISGHRSVSWYQQTPGQGLQFLFEYFSETQRNKGNFPGRFSGRQFSNSRSEMNVSTLELGDSALYLCASIRTGVFSNEKPFFGSGTQLSVL.